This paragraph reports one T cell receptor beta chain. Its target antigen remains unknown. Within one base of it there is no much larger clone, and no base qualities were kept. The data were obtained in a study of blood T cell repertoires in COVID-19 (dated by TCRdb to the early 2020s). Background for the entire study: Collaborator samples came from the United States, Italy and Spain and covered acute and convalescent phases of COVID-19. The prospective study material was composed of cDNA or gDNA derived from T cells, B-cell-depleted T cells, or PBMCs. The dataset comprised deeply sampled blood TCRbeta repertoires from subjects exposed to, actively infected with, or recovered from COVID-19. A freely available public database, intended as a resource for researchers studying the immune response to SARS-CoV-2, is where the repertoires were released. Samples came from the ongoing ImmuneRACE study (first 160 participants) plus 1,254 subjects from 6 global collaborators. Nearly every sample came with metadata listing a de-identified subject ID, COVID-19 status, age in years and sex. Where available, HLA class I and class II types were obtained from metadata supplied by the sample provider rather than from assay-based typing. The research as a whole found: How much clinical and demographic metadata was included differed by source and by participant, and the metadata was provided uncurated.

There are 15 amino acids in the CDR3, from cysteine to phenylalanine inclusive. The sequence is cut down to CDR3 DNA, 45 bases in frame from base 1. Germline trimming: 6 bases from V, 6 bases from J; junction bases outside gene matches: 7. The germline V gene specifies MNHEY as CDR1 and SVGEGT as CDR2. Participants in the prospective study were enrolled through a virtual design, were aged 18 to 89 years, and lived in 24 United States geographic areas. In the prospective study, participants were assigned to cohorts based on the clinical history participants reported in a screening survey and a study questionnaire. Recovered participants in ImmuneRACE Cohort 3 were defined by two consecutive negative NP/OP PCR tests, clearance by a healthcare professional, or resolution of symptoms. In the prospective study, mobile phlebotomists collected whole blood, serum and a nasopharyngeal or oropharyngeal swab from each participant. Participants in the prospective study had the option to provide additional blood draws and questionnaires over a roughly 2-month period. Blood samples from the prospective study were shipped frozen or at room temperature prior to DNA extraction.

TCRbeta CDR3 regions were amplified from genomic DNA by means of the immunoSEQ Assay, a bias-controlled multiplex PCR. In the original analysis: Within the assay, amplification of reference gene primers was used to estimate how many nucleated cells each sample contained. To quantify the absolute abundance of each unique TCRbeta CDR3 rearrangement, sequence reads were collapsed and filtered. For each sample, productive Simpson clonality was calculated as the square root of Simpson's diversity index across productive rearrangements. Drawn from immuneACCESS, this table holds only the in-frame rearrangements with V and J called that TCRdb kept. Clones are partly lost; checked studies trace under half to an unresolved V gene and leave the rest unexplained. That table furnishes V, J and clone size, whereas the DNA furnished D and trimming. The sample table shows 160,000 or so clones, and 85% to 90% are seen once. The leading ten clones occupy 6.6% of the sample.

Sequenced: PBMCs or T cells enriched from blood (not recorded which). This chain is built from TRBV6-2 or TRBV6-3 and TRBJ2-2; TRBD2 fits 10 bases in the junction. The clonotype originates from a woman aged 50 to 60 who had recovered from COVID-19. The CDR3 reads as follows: CASSQAGGPSGELFF. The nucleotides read TGTGCCAGCAGCCAAGCGGGGGGGCCCTCCGGGGAGCTGTTTTTT.